This T cell receptor beta chain was identified in a study of T cell responses to AZD1222 COVID-19 vaccine. Looking at the study overall: Timing groups of about 4 and about 12 weeks for second doses were pooled.

The repertoire was sequenced with immunoSEQ multiplex PCR; TCRdb's copy has only in-frame clones and lacks some. The table shows some 110,000 clones, with about 86% occurring only once. CDR1 is SEHNR and CDR2 is FQNEAQ in the germline V gene (reference sequence). The ends were cut back, 4 bases at V and 7 bases at J, with 23 bases in the middle. The CDR3 has 17 residues. This clone was recorded once. The target antigen is unknown. The study's findings and limits: Regions 160-218 and 743-854 dominated among vaccine-associated CD4 TCRs spanning spike. Researchers took repertoire samples only after the peak T cell response had come.

V and J are TRBV7-9 and TRBJ2-1, with D tentatively TRBD1 (7 bases). Sequenced here: peripheral blood, sampled on day 0 of AZD1222 vaccination. The clonotype was recovered from an adult in good health. The CDR3 here is CASSSRWQGGRFNEQFF. The CDR3 nucleotides read TGTGCCAGCAGCTCCCGGTGGCAGGGGGGTAGGTTTAATGAGCAGTTCTTC. Full variable domain (rest looked up from reference TRBV7-9 and TRBJ2-1): DTGVSQNPRHKITKRGQNVTFRCDPISEHNRLYWYRQTLGQGPEFLTYFQNEAQLEKSRLLSDRFSAERPKGSFSTLEIQRTEQGDSAMYLCASSSRWQGGRFNEQFFGPGTRLTVL.